The clone carrying this T cell receptor (beta chain) is classed as medium-sized. Its antigen is still unknown. This record belongs to a study of molecular identifiers for immune sequencing clone quantification. The study's findings and limits: Clonotypes surpassing 20 RNA copies contained over 99% of effector molecules, versus under 1% in naive cells. Jurkat TCR RNA from one cell was spiked into some 1 million naive cells, and it was reportedly detectable there.

Trimming at V came to 8 bases and at J to 3 bases, leaving 12 bases not matched to a gene. From germline, CDR1 is SQVTM and CDR2 ANQGSEA. The CDR3 consists of 14 residues. Libraries of bulk TCR were made by previously described methods (with listed TCR primers). Each CDR3 protein gets one entry after TCRdb re-called the PCR reads with MiXCR. The sample lists 20,000 to 30,000 distinct CDR3 sequences, more than 15% occurring once. CD8+CD4-CCR7+CD45RA+ cells were sorted as naive CD8 T cells. The sequence was collected from a human donor in good health. Some libraries in this study had Jurkat cell RNA spiked in. The sample consisted of naive CD8+ T cells from blood, with Jurkat cell RNA spiked in. The subset: FACS-sorted CD8+CD4-CCR7+CD45RA+ naive T cells. The chain employs TRBV29-1 and TRBJ2-7, with 8 bases that match TRBD2. CDR3 residues: CSKPGREVFYEQYF. CDR3 sequence (DNA): TGCAGCAAACCAGGGCGGGAGGTGTTCTACGAGCAGTACTTC.